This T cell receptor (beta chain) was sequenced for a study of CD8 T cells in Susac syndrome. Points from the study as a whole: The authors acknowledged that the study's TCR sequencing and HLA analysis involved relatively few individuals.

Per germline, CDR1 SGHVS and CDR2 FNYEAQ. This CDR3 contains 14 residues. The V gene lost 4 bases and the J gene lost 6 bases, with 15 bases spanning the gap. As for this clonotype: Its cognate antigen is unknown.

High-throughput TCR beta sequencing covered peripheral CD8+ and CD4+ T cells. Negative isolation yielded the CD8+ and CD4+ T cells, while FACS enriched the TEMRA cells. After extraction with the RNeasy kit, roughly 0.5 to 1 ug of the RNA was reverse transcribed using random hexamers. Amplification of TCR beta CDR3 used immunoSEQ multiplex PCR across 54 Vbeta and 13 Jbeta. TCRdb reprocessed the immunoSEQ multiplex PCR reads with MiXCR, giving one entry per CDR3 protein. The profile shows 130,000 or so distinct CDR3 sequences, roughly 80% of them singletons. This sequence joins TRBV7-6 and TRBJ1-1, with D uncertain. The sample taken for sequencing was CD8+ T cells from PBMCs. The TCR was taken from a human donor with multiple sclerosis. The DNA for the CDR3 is TGTGCCAGCAGCTCCCCGGGCCCGAGACCTGAAGCTTTCTTT. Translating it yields CASSSPGPRPEAFF.